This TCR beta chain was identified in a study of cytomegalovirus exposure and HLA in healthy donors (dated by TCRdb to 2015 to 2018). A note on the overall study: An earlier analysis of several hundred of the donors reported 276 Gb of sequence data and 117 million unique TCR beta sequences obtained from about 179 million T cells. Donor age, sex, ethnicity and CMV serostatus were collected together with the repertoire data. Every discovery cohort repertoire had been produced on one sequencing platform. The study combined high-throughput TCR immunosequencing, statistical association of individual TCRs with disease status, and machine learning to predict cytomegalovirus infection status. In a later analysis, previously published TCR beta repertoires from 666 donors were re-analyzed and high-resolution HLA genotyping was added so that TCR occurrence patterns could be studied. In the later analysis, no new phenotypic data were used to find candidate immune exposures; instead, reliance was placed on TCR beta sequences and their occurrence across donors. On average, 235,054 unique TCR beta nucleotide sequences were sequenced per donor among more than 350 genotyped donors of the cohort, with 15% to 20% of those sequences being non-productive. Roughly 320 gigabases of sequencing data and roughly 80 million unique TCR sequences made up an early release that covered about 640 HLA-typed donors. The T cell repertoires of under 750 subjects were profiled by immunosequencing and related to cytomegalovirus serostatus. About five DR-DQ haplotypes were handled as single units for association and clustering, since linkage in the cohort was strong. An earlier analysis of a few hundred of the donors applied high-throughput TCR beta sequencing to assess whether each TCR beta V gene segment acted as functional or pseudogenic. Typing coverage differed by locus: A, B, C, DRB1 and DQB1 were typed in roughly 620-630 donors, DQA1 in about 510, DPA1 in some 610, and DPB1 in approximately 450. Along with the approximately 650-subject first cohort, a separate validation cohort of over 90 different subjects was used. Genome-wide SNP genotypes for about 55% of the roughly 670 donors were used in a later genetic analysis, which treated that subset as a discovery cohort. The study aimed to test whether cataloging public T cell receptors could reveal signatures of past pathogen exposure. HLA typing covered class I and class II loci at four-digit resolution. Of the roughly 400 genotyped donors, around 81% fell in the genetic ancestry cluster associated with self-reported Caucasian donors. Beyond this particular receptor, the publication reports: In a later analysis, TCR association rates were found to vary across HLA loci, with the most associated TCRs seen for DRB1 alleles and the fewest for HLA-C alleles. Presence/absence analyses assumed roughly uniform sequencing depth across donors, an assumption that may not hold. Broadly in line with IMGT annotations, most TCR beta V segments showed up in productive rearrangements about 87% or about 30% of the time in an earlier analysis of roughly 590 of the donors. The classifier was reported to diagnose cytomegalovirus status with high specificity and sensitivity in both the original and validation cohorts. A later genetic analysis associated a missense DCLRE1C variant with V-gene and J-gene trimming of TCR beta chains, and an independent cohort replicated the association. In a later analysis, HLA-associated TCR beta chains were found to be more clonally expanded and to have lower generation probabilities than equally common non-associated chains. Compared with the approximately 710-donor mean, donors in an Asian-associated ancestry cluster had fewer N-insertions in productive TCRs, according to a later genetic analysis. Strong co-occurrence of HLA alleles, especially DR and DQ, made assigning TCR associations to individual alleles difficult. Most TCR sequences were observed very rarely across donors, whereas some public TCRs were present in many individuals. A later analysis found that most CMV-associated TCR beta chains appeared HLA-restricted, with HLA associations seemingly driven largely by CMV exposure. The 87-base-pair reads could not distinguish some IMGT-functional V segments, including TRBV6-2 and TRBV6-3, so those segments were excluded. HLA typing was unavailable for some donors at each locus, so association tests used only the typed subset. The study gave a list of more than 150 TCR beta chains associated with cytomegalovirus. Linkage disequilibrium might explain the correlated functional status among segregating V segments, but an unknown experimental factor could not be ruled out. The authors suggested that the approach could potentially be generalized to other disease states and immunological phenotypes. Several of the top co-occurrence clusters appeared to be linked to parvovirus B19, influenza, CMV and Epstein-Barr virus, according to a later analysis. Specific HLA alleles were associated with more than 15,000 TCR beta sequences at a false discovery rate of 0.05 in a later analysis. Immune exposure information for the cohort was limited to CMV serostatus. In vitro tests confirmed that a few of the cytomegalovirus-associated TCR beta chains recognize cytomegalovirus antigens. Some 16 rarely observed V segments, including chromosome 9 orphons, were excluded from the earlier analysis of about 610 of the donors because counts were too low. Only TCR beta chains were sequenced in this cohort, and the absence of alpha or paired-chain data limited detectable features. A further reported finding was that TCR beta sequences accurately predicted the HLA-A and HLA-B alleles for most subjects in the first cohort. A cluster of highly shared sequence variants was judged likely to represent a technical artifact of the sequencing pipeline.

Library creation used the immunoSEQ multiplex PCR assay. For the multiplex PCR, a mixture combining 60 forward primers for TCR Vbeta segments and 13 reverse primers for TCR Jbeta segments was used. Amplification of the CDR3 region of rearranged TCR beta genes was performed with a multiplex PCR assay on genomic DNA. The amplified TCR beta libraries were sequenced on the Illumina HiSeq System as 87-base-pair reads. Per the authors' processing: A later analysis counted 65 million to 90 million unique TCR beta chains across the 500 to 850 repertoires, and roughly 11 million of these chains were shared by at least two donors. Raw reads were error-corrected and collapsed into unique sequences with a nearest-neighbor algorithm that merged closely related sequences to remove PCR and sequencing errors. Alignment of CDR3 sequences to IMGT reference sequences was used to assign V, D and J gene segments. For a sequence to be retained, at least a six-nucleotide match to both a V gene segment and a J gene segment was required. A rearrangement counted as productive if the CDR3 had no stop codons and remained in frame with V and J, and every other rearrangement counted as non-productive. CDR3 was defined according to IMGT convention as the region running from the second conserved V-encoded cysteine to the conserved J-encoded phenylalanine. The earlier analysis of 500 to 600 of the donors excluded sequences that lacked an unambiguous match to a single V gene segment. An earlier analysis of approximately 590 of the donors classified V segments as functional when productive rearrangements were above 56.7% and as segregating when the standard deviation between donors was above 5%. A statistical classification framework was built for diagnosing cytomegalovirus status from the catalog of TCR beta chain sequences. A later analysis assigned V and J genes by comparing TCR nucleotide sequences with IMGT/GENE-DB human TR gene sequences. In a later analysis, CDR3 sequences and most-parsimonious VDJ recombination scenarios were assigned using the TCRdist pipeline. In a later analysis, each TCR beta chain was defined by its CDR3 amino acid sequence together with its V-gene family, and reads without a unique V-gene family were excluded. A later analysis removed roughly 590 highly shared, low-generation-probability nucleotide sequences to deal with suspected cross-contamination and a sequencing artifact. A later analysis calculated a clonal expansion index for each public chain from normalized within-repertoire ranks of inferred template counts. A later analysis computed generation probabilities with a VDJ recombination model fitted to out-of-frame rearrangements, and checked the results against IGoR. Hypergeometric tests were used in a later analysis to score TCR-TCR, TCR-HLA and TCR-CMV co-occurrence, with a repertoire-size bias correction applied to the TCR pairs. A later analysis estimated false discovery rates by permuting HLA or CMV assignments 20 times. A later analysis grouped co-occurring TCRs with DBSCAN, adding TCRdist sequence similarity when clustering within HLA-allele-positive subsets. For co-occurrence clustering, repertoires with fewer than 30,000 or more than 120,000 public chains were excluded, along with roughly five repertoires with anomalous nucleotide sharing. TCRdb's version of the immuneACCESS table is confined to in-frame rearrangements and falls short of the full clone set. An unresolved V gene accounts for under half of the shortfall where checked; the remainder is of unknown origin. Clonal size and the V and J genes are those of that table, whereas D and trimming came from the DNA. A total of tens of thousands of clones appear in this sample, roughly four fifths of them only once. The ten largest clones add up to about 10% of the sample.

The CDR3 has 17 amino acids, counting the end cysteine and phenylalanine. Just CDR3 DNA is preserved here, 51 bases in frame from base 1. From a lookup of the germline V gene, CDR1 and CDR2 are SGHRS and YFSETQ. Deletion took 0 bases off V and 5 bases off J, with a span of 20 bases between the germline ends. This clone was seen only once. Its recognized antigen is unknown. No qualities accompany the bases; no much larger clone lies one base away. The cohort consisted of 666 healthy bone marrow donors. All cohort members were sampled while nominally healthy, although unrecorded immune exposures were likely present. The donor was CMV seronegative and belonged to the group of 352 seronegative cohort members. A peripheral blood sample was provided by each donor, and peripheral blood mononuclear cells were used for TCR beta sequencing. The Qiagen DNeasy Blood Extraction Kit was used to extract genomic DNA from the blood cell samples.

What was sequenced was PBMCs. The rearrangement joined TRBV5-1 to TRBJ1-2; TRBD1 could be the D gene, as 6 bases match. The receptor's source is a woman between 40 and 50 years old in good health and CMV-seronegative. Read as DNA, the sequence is TGCGCCAGCAGCTTGGGGGCCTCGACAGGATTGGCTTATGGCTACACCTTC. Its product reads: CASSLGASTGLAYGYTF.